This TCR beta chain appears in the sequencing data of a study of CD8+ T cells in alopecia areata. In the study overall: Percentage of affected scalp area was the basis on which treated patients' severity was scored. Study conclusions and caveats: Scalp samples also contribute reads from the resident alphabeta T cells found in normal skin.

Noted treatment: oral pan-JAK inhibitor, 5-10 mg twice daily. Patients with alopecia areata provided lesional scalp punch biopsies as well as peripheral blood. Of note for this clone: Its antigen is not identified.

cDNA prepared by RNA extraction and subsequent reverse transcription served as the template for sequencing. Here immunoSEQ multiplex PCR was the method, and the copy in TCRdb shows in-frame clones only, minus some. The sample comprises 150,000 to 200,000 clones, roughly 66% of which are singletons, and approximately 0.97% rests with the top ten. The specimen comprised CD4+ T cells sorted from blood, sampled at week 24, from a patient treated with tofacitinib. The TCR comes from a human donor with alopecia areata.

In DNA form, the CDR3 reads TGTGCCTGGAGTACCGGGACAGGGGCGTATGGCTACACCTTC. It translates to CAWSTGTGAYGYTF. The rearrangement uses TRBV30 and TRBJ1-2; TRBD1 aligns across 10 bases. Germline CDR1 is GTSNPN and CDR2 is SVGIG (reference sequence). Losses at the gene ends were 2 bases for V and 5 bases for J; bases not matched to a gene: 5. The CDR3 covers 14 residues.